This paragraph covers one T cell receptor beta chain sequence. This sample is part of a study of breast tumors, draining lymph nodes, adjacent tissues. Breast cancer patients provided tissue from their axillary draining lymph nodes. TCRdb passed the multiplex PCR reads through MiXCR, listing each CDR3 protein once. This sample carries some 150,000 distinct CDR3 sequences, roughly 35% of them seen once, and the ten largest clones take less than 4%. Trimming cost V 2 bases and J 0 bases, with 8 bases left between them. This CDR3 has 14 residues. CDR1 is LGHNA, CDR2 YNFKEQ, per germline. This sequence originates from a female donor with breast cancer. Some clones in this sample may be carry-over from other donors' samples. The chain couples TRBV4-2 to TRBJ2-7; no clear D. Sequencing used axillary lymph node tissue. The CDR3 loop reads CASSQSATSYEQYF. The CDR3 DNA follows: TGTGCCAGCAGCCAATCGGCCACCTCCTACGAGCAGTACTTC.